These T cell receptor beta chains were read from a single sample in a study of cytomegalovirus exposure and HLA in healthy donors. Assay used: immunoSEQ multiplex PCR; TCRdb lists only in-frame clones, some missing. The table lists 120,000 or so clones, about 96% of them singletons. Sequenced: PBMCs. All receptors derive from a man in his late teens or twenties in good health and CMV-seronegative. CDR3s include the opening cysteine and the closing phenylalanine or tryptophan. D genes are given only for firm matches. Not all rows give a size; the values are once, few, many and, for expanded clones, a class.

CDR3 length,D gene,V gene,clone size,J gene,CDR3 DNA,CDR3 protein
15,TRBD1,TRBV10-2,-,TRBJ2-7,TGCGCCAGCATCAAGAATACAGGGGGCCGGAACGAGCAGTACTTC,CASIKNTGGRNEQYF
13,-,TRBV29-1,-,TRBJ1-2,TGCAGCGCCGTCGGGGGGCCTGACTATGGCTACACCTTC,CSAVGGPDYGYTF
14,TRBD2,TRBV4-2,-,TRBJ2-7,TGTGCCAGCCTGGGGGGGGGACCGGGCCACGAGCAGTACTTC,CASLGGGPGHEQYF
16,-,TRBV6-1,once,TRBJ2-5,TGTGCCAGCAGTGACCTTAGCGGCTCGTACCAAGAGACCCAGTACTTC,CASSDLSGSYQETQYF
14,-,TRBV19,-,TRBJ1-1,TGTGCCAGCCAAACCGGGATTGGAGGCACTGAAGCTTTCTTT,CASQTGIGGTEAFF
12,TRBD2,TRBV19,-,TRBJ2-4,TGTGCCAGTAATCCGGGGGGAAACATTCAGTACTTC,CASNPGGNIQYF
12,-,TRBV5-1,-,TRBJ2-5,TGCGCCAGCAGCTTGGCCGGAGAGACCCAGTACTTC,CASSLAGETQYF
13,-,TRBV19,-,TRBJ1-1,TGTGCCAGTAGTATCTTATTGAACACTGAAGCTTTCTTT,CASSILLNTEAFF
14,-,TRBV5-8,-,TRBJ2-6,TGTGCCAGCAGCCCTCCCCCTGGGGCCAACGTCCTGACTTTC,CASSPPPGANVLTF
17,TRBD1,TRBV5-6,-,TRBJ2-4,TGTGCCAGCAGCTTGGGACGGGACAGCATAGCCAAAAACATTCAGTACTTC,CASSLGRDSIAKNIQYF
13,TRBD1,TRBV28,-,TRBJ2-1,TGTGCCAGCAGTCGGACAGGGAGCAATGAGCAGTTCTTC,CASSRTGSNEQFF
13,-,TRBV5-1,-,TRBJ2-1,TGCGCCAGCAGCTTATGGACTGGCAATGAGCAGTTCTTC,CASSLWTGNEQFF
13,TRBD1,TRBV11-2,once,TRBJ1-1,TGTGCCAGCAGCCCACGACAGGGTACTGAAGCTTTCTTT,CASSPRQGTEAFF
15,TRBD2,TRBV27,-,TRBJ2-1,TGTGCCAGCAGTTTGTCTAGCGGGAGTTACAATGAGCAGTTCTTC,CASSLSSGSYNEQFF
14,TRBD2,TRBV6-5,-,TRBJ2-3,TGTGCCAGCAGGGGACTAGCGTCAGCAGATACGCAGTATTTT,CASRGLASADTQYF
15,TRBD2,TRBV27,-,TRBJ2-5,TGTGCCAGCAGAGGACTAGCGGGAGGCGTGGAGACCCAGTACTTC,CASRGLAGGVETQYF
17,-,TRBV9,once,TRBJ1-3,TGTGCCAGCAGCGTAGCTAGAGGGAGTCCGCTTGGAAACACCATATATTTT,CASSVARGSPLGNTIYF
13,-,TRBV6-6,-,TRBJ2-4,TGTGCCAGCAGTGCCGCGGAGCGTTACATTCAGTACTTC,CASSAAERYIQYF
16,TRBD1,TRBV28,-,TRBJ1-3,TGTGCCAGCACCAAGGACAGGGATCGCGACCGAAACACCATATATTTT,CASTKDRDRDRNTIYF
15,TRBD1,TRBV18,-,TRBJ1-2,TGTGCCAGCTCACCACCGACAGGGGCCCTCTATGGCTACACCTTC,CASSPPTGALYGYTF
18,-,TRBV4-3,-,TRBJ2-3,TGCGCCAGCAGCCAAGTACTCAAGGCTAGCGCTAGCACAGATACGCAGTATTTT,CASSQVLKASASTDTQYF
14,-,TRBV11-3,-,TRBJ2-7,TGTGCCAGCAGCTTGTTCGGGGGGCCCTACGAGCAGTACTTC,CASSLFGGPYEQYF
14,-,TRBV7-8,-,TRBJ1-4,TGTGCCAGCAGCTTCGTGACAGCAAATGAAAAACTGTTTTTT,CASSFVTANEKLFF
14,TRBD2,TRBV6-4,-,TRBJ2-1,TGTGCCAGCAGTGGGACTAGCGGGAGCAATGAGCAGTTCTTC,CASSGTSGSNEQFF
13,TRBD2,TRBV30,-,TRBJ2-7,TGTGCCTGGAGGGGGGGGGAAGACTACGAGCAGTACTTC,CAWRGGEDYEQYF
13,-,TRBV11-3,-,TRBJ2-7,TGTGCCAGCAGCTTAGAACAGGGCTACGAGCAGTACTTC,CASSLEQGYEQYF
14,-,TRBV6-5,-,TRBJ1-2,TGTGCCAGCAGTTTCGCCCAGGGGTTTGGTGGCTACACCTTC,CASSFAQGFGGYTF
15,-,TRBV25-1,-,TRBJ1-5,TGTGCCAGCAGTGAGGGGGGTGGAGCAGGGCAGCCCCAGCATTTT,CASSEGGGAGQPQHF
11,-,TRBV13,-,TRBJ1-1,TGTGCCAGCAGCCGCGCTCGGGAAGCTTTCTTT,CASSRAREAFF
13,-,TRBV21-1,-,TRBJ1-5,TGTGCCAGCCCGGGACAGGGGGATCAGCCCCAGCATTTT,CASPGQGDQPQHF
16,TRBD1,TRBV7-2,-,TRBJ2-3,TGTGCCAGCAGCTTCCGCCGAGACAGGGACCGAGATACGCAGTATTTT,CASSFRRDRDRDTQYF
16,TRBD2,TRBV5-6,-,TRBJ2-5,TGTGCCAGCAGCTTTGGGCTAGCGGGAGAAAGAGAGACCCAGTACTTC,CASSFGLAGERETQYF
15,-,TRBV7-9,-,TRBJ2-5,TGTGCCAGCAGCTTATTGGGGGAGGATGGAGAGACCCAGTACTTC,CASSLLGEDGETQYF
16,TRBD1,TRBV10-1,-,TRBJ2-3,TGCGCCAGCAGTGAGACCCGGGACAGGGTGGGAGATACGCAGTATTTT,CASSETRDRVGDTQYF
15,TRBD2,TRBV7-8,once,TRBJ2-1,TGTGCCAGCAACATAGTAGCGGGAGGGCCGAATGAGCAGTTCTTC,CASNIVAGGPNEQFF
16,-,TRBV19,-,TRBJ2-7,TGTGCCAGTAGTACTCCCATCGGGAGAGGCGACTACGAGCAGTACTTC,CASSTPIGRGDYEQYF
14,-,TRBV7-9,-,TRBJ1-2,TGTGCCAGCAGCTTCGGGCCGACAGGCTATGGCTACACCTTC,CASSFGPTGYGYTF
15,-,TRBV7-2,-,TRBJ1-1,TGTGCCAGCAGCTTAGATAGGGCAGGGTTAGGTGCAGCTTTCTTT,CASSLDRAGLGAAFF
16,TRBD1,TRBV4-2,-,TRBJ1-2,TGTGCCAGCAGCCAAGATCTTGACAGGGGTTTAAATGGCTACACCTTC,CASSQDLDRGLNGYTF
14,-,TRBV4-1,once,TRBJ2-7,TGCGCCAGCAGCCAAGTTTCTCGGAGGAGCGAGCAGTACTTC,CASSQVSRRSEQYF
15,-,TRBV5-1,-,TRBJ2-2,TGCGCCAGCAAGCTCTCAGGTACTTCTACCGGGGAGCTGTTTTTT,CASKLSGTSTGELFF
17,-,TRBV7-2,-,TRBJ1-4,TGTGCCAGCAGCTTCCCCGTGGTAGGGGGAACTAATGAAAAACTGTTTTTT,CASSFPVVGGTNEKLFF
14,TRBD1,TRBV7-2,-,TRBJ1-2,TGTGCCAGCAGCCTGCGGACAGGGAGGGATGGCTACACCTTC,CASSLRTGRDGYTF
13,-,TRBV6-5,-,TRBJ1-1,TGTGCCAGCAGGGGGACTATGAACACTGAAGCTTTCTTT,CASRGTMNTEAFF
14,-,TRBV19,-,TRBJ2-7,TGTGCCAGTAGTATAGACGCCGGCTCCTACGAGCAGTACTTC,CASSIDAGSYEQYF
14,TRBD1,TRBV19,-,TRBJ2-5,TGTGCCAGTAGAGATACAGGGGGCCGGGAGACCCAGTACTTC,CASRDTGGRETQYF
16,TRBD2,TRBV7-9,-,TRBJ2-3,TGTGCCAGCAGCTTAGCGGCTAGCGGGAGGAAAGATACGCAGTATTTT,CASSLAASGRKDTQYF
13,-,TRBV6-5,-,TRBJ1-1,TGTGCCAGCAGTTACACTAAATCCACTGAAGCTTTCTTT,CASSYTKSTEAFF
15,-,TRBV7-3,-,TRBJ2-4,TGTGCCAGCAGCCCCAGCCGGGGGGCGGAAAACATTCAGTACTTC,CASSPSRGAENIQYF
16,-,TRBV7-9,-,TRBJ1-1,TGTGCCAGCAGCCCAATGGGCAGGAGGGTGGACACTGAAGCTTTCTTT,CASSPMGRRVDTEAFF
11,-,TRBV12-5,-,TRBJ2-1,TGTGCTAGTGGTGGCGGGGCAGCGCAGTTCTTC,CASGGGAAQFF
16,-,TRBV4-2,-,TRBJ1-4,TGTGCCAGCAGCCAAGAGGGGCGAAGAGACTTAGAAAAACTGTTTTTT,CASSQEGRRDLEKLFF
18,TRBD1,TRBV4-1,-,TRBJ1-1,TGCGCCAGCAGCCAAGCGGGACAGGGGAGCATCTTGTTCACTGAAGCTTTCTTT,CASSQAGQGSILFTEAFF
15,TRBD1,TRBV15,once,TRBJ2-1,TGTGCCACCAGCTCACGACAGGGGCTATACAATGAGCAGTTCTTC,CATSSRQGLYNEQFF